The rows below give T cell receptor beta chains drawn from one sample of a study of blood T cell repertoires in COVID-19. Clones were read by immunoSEQ multiplex PCR, and TCRdb kept only the in-frame ones, dropping some. Seen here are 210,000 or so clones, more than 80% observed once, and the top ten hold 8.5% to 12%. The sequenced sample consisted of peripheral blood. The source of these receptors is a woman of 80 years or more with acute or convalescent COVID-19. CDR3s include the opening cysteine and the closing phenylalanine or tryptophan. Each record gives: J gene, V gene, D gene, CDR3 DNA, CDR3 protein. A D gene is named only where the DNA matches it firmly.

TRBJ2-2 TRBV19 . TGTGCCAGTAGTATATATCTCGGCGGGAAGGGGACCGGGGAGCTGTTTTTT CASSIYLGGKGTGELFF
TRBJ2-7 TRBV7-2 . TGTGCCAGCAGCTTAGAGAGTTATGGCTCCTACGAGCAGTACTTC CASSLESYGSYEQYF
TRBJ2-6 TRBV11-3 TRBD1 TGTGCCAGCAGCTCAGGGACAGCCTCTGGGGCCAACGTCCTGACTTTC CASSSGTASGANVLTF
TRBJ1-5 TRBV27 TRBD1 TGTGCCAGCAGTTCCGTTAACAGGGGTCAGCCCCAGCATTTT CASSSVNRGQPQHF
TRBJ2-1 TRBV11-2 . TGTGCCAGCAGCTTTTCCGCTAGGGGGTCCTACAATGAGCAGTTCTTC CASSFSARGSYNEQFF
TRBJ2-7 TRBV29-1 . TGCAGCGTTTCACAGGTTAGCTCCTACGAGCAGTACTTC CSVSQVSSYEQYF
TRBJ2-7 TRBV5-1 TRBD1 TGCGCCAGCAGTGGGGACAGGGGCTACGAGCAGTACTTC CASSGDRGYEQYF
TRBJ2-2 TRBV7-7 TRBD2 TGTGCTAGCAGCCCCGGGACTAGTACCGGGGAGCTGTTTTTT CASSPGTSTGELFF
TRBJ2-3 TRBV3-1/TRBV3-2 TRBD2 TGTGCCAGCAGCCAACCCCACGGGGGGGACACAGATACGCAGTATTTT CASSQPHGGDTDTQYF
TRBJ1-3 TRBV11-3 TRBD1 TGTGCCAGCAGTAGCAGGGGGACCTCTGGAAACACCATATATTTT CASSSRGTSGNTIYF
TRBJ2-3 TRBV6-2/TRBV6-3 TRBD2 TGTGCCAGCAGTTTTAGTACCGGGACTAGCGGGAATGCGGATACGCAGTATTTT CASSFSTGTSGNADTQYF
TRBJ1-2 TRBV19 . TGTGCCAGTAGTACCACAGGATTAGAGGGCTACACCTTC CASSTTGLEGYTF
TRBJ2-1 TRBV11-3 TRBD2 TGTGCCAGCAGCTCCAAGGGGAGCGGGAGCCATGAGCAGTTCTTC CASSSKGSGSHEQFF
TRBJ1-2 TRBV6-5 . TGTGCCAGCAGGCAGGACAGTAACTATGGCTACACCTTC CASRQDSNYGYTF
TRBJ1-4 TRBV27 TRBD1 TGTGCCAGCAGTTCTTCAAGGACAGGGGCAAATGAAAAACTGTTTTTT CASSSSRTGANEKLFF
TRBJ1-2 TRBV30 . TGTGCCTGGAGCCTTCACACGGGAGGCTACACCTTC CAWSLHTGGYTF
TRBJ1-1 TRBV27 . TGTGCCAGCTCGTTCGGGGTCCAAGGAAACACTGAAGCTTTCTTT CASSFGVQGNTEAFF
TRBJ2-1 TRBV3-1/TRBV3-2 TRBD2 TGTGCCAGCAGCCAAATGCCCGCGAGCGGGGGGGTAGGGCAGTTCTTC CASSQMPASGGVGQFF